Listed here are 23 T cell receptor beta chains from one sample, sequenced in a study of shared clonotypes between healthy human individuals. The assay was immunoSEQ multiplex PCR, and TCRdb's table has in-frame clones only and misses some. This sample has about 680,000 clones, with around 74% found just once. The sequenced sample was memory CD4+ T cells sorted from blood. As to subset: CD45RA-negative fraction. All receptors derive from a woman between 25 and 40 years old in good health.

This clone was recorded once. DNA of the CDR3: TGTGCCAGCAGTTCCCCCCTGATGAGCGGGGTTTACGAGCAGTACTTC. It is translated as CASSSPLMSGVYEQYF. V usage is TRBV27 and J usage is TRBJ2-7; 7 nucleotides match TRBD2. Germline loops: CDR1 MNHEY, CDR2 SMNVEV (reference sequence). The CDR3 runs 16 residues. Trimming took 4 bases from V and 4 from J; bases not matched to a gene: 13.

The table lists this clone with a few counts. V usage is TRBV4-1 and J usage is TRBJ2-1; unclear D gene. This CDR3 contains 15 residues. CDR1 MGHRA and CDR2 YSYEKL come from the germline V gene. The ends were cut back, 1 base at V and 4 bases at J, with 11 bases in the middle. CDR3 coding DNA: TGCGCCAGCAGCCAAGTAGGGCGAGCTTACAATGAGCAGTTCTTC. It yields the protein CASSQVGRAYNEQFF.

The genes are TRBV19 and TRBJ2-3; D uncertain. The ends were cut back, 3 bases at V and 2 bases at J, with 6 bases in the middle. The CDR3 runs to 13 residues. Looked up from germline, CDR1 is LNHDA and CDR2 is SQIVND (reference sequence). The CDR3 loop is CASSMALTDTQYF. CDR3 sequence (DNA): TGTGCCAGTAGTATGGCTCTCACAGATACGCAGTATTTT.

This clone was seen repeatedly, ten times or more. The V and J genes are TRBV18 and TRBJ1-6; D is undetermined. The V gene lost 7 bases and the J gene lost 10 bases, with 14 bases spanning the gap. Germline V gives CDR1 KGHSH, CDR2 LQKENI. The CDR3 contains 13 residues. Here the CDR3 reads CASFRGPGSPLHF. The CDR3 coding sequence is TGTGCCAGCTTTCGAGGACCGGGCTCACCCCTCCACTTT.

The count of this clone is one. The CDR3, as DNA: TGTACCACCACAGCGGGGCGAGCTTACGAGCAGTACTTC. It is translated as CTTTAGRAYEQYF. The rearrangement uses TRBV28 and TRBJ2-7; 7 bases align to TRBD2. The CDR3 spans 13 residues. Germline CDR1 and CDR2: MDHEN and SYDVKM.

The chain employs TRBV5-6 and TRBJ2-7; D may match TRBD1 or TRBD2 (5 bases each). The CDR3 runs 13 residues. V was shortened by 5 bases and J by 2 bases, with 11 bases between the two germline ends. Germline CDR1 reads SGHDT; CDR2 reads YYEEEE. Written as DNA, the CDR3 is TGTGCCAGCAGTGCGGGCAGGGCCTACGAGCAGTACTTC. Translation gives CASSAGRAYEQYF.

The rearrangement links TRBV28 to TRBJ1-4; no clear D. V lost 2 bases and J 3 bases, leaving 10 bases between the germline ends. Germline V gene lookup returns CDR1 MDHEN and CDR2 SYDVKM. The CDR3 is 15 residues long. CDR3 residues: CASSLRGGSNEKLFF. In DNA form, the CDR3 reads TGTGCCAGCAGTTTAAGAGGCGGGTCTAATGAAAAACTGTTTTTT.

J is TRBJ2-7 and V is TRBV7-9; D might be TRBD2 (7 bases). Trimming took 3 bases from V and 6 from J, leaving 15 bases between them. Germline CDR1 SEHNR, CDR2 FQNEAQ (reference sequence). The CDR3 spans 14 residues. CDR3 coding DNA: TGTGCCAGCAGCTTGACCGGGGGGCCCGCCGAGCAGTACTTC. This codes for CASSLTGGPAEQYF. Filled out from reference TRBV7-9 and TRBJ2-7, the complete variable domain reads DTGVSQNPRHKITKRGQNVTFRCDPISEHNRLYWYRQTLGQGPEFLTYFQNEAQLEKSRLLSDRFSAERPKGSFSTLEIQRTEQGDSAMYLCASSLTGGPAEQYFGPGTRLTVT.

A few counts support this clone. The genes are TRBV2 and TRBJ2-7; D may match TRBD1 or TRBD2 (6 bases each). This CDR3 is built from 15 residues. V lost 7 bases and J 6 bases, leaving 22 bases between the germline ends. CDR1 is SNHLY, CDR2 FYNNEI, per germline. As DNA, the CDR3 is TGTGCCAGCAATCTTGAGGGGGGTGATTTCTCCGAGCAGTACTTC. Its protein product is CASNLEGGDFSEQYF.

This clone was seen a few times. V and J are TRBV29-1 and TRBJ2-7; TRBD1 matches 8 bases. The germline V gene has CDR1 SQVTM and CDR2 ANQGSEA. J gave up 6 bases and V 6 bases, and 4 bases lay outside the gene matches. CDR3 size: 11 residues. The chain's CDR3 is CSVRQGSEQYF. The CDR3 region has the DNA TGCAGCGTAAGACAGGGGTCCGAGCAGTACTTC.

This CDR3 is CASSRGTSRRNEQFF. In DNA form, the CDR3 reads TGTGCCAGCAGCCGGGGGACTAGCCGACGGAATGAGCAGTTCTTC. V usage is TRBV11-3 and J usage is TRBJ2-1, with TRBD2 identical over 9 bases. The CDR3 sequence is 15 residues long. Trimming cost V 5 bases and J 7 bases; bases outside gene matches: 9. Germline V lookup: CDR1 SGHNT, CDR2 YENEEA.

The V call is TRBV28, the J call TRBJ1-5, with D perhaps matching TRBD1 (5 bases). With 8 bases removed from V and 3 bases from J, the gap between germline ends came to 11 bases. Germline lookup yields CDR1 MDHEN and CDR2 SYDVKM. This CDR3 is built from 13 residues. The CDR3 sequence: CASGGTYNQPQHF. The CDR3, as DNA: TGTGCCAGCGGGGGGACGTACAATCAGCCCCAGCATTTT.

V usage is TRBV18 and J usage is TRBJ2-5, with TRBD2 as a possible D gene (5 bases). The germline CDR1 and CDR2 sequences are KGHSH and LQKENI. The CDR3 totals 13 residues. V lost 1 base and J lost 4, with 7 bases in between. The CDR3 reads CASSPRERETQYF. The CDR3 coding sequence is TGTGCCAGCTCACCACGGGAGCGAGAGACCCAGTACTTC.

This sequence joins TRBV14 and TRBJ2-3; 9 nucleotides agree with TRBD2. The CDR3 extends over 15 amino acids. The junction had 7 bases not matched to a gene; V was cut back by 4 bases and J by 5 bases. CDR1 SGHDN and CDR2 FVKESK come from the germline V gene. The CDR3 bases are TGTGCCAGCAGCCCCCACCAGCGGGAGGTAGATACGCAGTATTTT. This translates into CASSPHQREVDTQYF.

This clone was seen once. The chain employs TRBV11-2 and TRBJ2-7, with 8 bases identical to TRBD2. V trimming: 3 bases; J trimming: 2 bases; junction bases outside the gene matches: 3. The CDR3 totals 14 residues. Looked up from germline, CDR1 is SGHAT and CDR2 is FQNNGV. For the CDR3, the DNA is TGTGCCAGCAGCTTGACTAGCGTTACCTACGAGCAGTACTTC. This translates into CASSLTSVTYEQYF.

CDR3: CASIAAGQGASPEAFF. The CDR3 DNA is TGTGCCAGCATCGCGGCGGGACAGGGGGCGTCTCCTGAAGCTTTCTTT. The rearrangement uses TRBV27 and TRBJ1-1, with 12 positions matching TRBD1. CDR1 and CDR2 from the germline V gene are MNHEY and SMNVEV (reference sequence). Germline trimming cut 7 bases from V and 6 bases from J; bases unmatched to any gene: 12. This CDR3 region has 16 residues.

V usage is TRBV5-1 and J usage is TRBJ1-4, with D perhaps matching TRBD1 (5 bases). The CDR3 covers 15 residues. Trimming stripped 0 bases from V and 7 bases from J, with 13 bases between. Germline values: CDR1 SGHRS, CDR2 YFSETQ. The CDR3 region is CASSLDRTSSEKLFF. CDR3 nucleotide sequence: TGCGCCAGCAGCTTGGACAGGACTTCTTCTGAAAAACTGTTTTTT.

The table lists this clone with a few counts. V is TRBV29-1 and J is TRBJ2-3; D may be TRBD2 (6 bases). The CDR3 extends over 13 amino acids. The V gene lost 5 bases and the J gene lost 0 bases, with 9 bases spanning the gap. Germline CDR1 reads SQVTM; CDR2 reads ANQGSEA. The CDR3 sequence is CSVRGGSTDTQYF. The DNA of the CDR3 is TGCAGCGTTCGTGGAGGGAGCACAGATACGCAGTATTTT.

This clone has ten or more counts. The chain links TRBV15 to TRBJ2-2; 10 bases fit TRBD1. The CDR3 runs 15 residues. With V trimmed by 4 bases and J by 5 bases, 4 bases remained unmatched. Germline V gene data show CDR1 as LNHNV and CDR2 as YYDKDF (reference sequence). The CDR3 nucleotides are TGTGCCACCAGCACACCGGGACAGGGGACCGGGGAGCTGTTTTTT. Its translation is CATSTPGQGTGELFF.

CDR3 sequence: CASSQGERYEQYF. The CDR3 DNA reads as TGTGCCAGCTCACAGGGGGAAAGGTACGAGCAGTACTTC. The chain uses TRBV11-3 and TRBJ2-7; TRBD1 agrees at 8 bases. CDR3 length: 13 amino acids. Trimming removed 8 bases from V and 4 bases from J; junction bases left unmatched: 7. Germline lookup yields CDR1 SGHNT and CDR2 YENEEA.

This clone has a handful of counts. The CDR3 nucleotides are TGTGCCAGCAGGCGGGGCCCTCACACAGATACGCAGTATTTT. It translates to CASRRGPHTDTQYF. The chain links TRBV6-5 to TRBJ2-3; TRBD2 might be the D (6 bases). V lost 6 bases and J lost 2, with 12 bases in between. The CDR3 contains 14 residues. CDR1 MNHEY and CDR2 SVGAGI come from the germline V gene.

This clone was observed a handful of times. The rearrangement joins TRBV6-6 to TRBJ2-2; tentatively, D is TRBD1 (6 bases). Germline V gene sequence: CDR1 MNHNY, CDR2 SVGAGI (reference sequence). V was shortened by 7 bases and J by 6 bases, with 15 bases between the two germline ends. The CDR3 has 14 amino acids. This CDR3 is CASTIGQSPGELFF. The CDR3 DNA sequence: TGTGCCAGCACCATCGGACAGTCACCCGGGGAGCTGTTTTTT.

This chain joins TRBV27 and TRBJ2-7, with TRBD2 identical over 8 bases. Germline V gene lookup returns CDR1 MNHEY and CDR2 SMNVEV (reference sequence). V shed 5 bases, J shed 3 bases, and the junction held 15 bases outside the gene matches. The CDR3 consists of 17 residues. The CDR3 loop is CASSPRPSSGSIYEQYF. In DNA form, the CDR3 reads TGTGCCAGCAGTCCCCGCCCCTCCAGCGGGAGCATCTACGAGCAGTACTTC.